Described below is a single TCR beta chain sequence and its context. The CDR3 extends over 17 amino acids. Looked up from germline, CDR1 is LGHDT and CDR2 is YNNKEL (reference sequence). This record belongs to a study of blood T cells in healthy people across ages. With a J-beta primer mix and a sample-barcoded 5' primer, a second PCR ran about 6 to 11 cycles. TCRdb reprocessed the 5' RACE reads via MiXCR and lists one record per CDR3 protein. The sample records about 1.6 million distinct CDR3 sequences, 34% being singletons. This chain connects TRBV3-1 to TRBJ2-7, with 9 bases matching TRBD1. The DNA end is more similar to TRBJ2-5, so the J call may be wrong. This sequence originates from a woman aged 25 to 45 in good health. The source material was blood. CDR3 in DNA: TGTGCCAGCACCAAGGGACAGGGAGTTGCGTATCTACGGACCCAGTACTTC. It codes for CASTKGQGVAYLRTQYF.